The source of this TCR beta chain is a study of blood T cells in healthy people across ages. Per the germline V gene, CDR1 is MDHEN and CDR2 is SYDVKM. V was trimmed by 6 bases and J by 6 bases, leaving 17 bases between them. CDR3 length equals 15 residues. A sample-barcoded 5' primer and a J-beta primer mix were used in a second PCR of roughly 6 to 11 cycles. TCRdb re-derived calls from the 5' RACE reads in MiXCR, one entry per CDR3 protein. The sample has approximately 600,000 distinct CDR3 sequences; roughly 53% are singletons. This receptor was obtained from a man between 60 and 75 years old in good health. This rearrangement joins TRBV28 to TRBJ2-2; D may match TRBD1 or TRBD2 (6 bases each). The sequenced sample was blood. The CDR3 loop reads CASRSGAAGPGELFF. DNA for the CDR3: TGTGCCAGCAGGTCAGGGGCAGCGGGCCCCGGGGAGCTGTTTTTT.